This T cell receptor (beta chain) was retrieved from a study of T cell responses to AZD1222 COVID-19 vaccine. Study-wide results and limits: As reported, nearly half of all spike-specific TCRs target variant regions that are unmutated.

The germline gives CDR1 SGHNT, CDR2 YYREEE (reference sequence). Trimming removed 4 bases from V and 8 bases from J; junction bases left unmatched: 8. The CDR3 has 14 residues. Assay: immunoSEQ multiplex PCR; the TCRdb copy retains only in-frame clones and omits some. Among 90,000 to 130,000 clones listed, 89% were seen once. Turning to this clone: Antigen unknown.

V usage is TRBV5-4 and J usage is TRBJ2-1, with 8 bases matching TRBD1. This clonotype originated in an adult in good health. The source was peripheral blood, collected on day 0 of MenACWY control vaccination. DNA for the CDR3: TGTGCCAGCAGCGAGGACAGGGTATCGGATGAGCAGTTCTTC. Translating it yields CASSEDRVSDEQFF.